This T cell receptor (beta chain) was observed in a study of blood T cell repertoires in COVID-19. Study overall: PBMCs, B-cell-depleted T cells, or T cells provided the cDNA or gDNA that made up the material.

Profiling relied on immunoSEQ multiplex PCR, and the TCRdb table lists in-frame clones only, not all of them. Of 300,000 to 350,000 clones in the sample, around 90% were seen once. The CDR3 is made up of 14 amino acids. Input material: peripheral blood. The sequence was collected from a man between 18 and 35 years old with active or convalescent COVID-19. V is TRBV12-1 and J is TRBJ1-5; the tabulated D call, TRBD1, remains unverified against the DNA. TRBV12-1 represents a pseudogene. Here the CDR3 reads CASSQDRTNQPQHF. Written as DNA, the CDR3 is TGTGCCAGCAGCCAGGACAGGACAAATCAGCCCCAGCATTTT.